Described below is a single TCR beta chain sequence and its context. Its cognate antigen is unknown. Assay: immunoSEQ multiplex PCR; the TCRdb copy retains only in-frame clones and omits some. Of tens of thousands of clones in the sample, 90% are singletons; the top ten hold around 1.9%. This entry comes from a study of OX40 agonist ivuxolimab in advanced cancers. Study results and caveats: The study observed clonal expansion of CD4+ and CD8+ blood T cells by week 6 at 0.1 to 3.0 mg/kg. The study found among the lowest clonal expansion in partial responders at 0.1-3.0 mg/kg.

This sample comprised CD4+ or CD8+ T cells sorted from blood, obtained in a trial of the OX40 agonist ivuxolimab. This clonotype was obtained from an adult with an advanced solid tumor such as melanoma, head and neck, liver or kidney cancer.

CDR3 loop: CASSSSANYGYTF. DNA for the CDR3: TGTGCCAGCAGTTCCTCAGCGAACTATGGCTACACCTTC. This chain uses TRBV6-1 with TRBJ1-2; D remains unclear. V gave up 5 bases and J gave up 2 bases, with 9 bases separating them. The germline gives CDR1 MNHNS, CDR2 SASEGT. This CDR3 has 13 amino acids.